These 21 T cell receptor beta chains share one sample of origin, sequenced in a study of metastatic and nonmetastatic thyroid tumors. There were no patients who had received any treatment before thyroid surgery. TCRdb re-called clones via MiXCR from the PCR reads. The sample shows about 60,000 clones, 15% to 20% of them seen only once. The sample was blood. These receptors all come from a male donor with papillary thyroid cancer or a benign thyroid nodule (not recorded which). Some clones in this sample may be carry-over from other donors' samples.

This clone has ten or more counts. The chain recombines TRBV5-1 with TRBJ2-1; weak D call: TRBD1 (6 bases). The CDR3 covers 15 residues. CDR1 and CDR2 (germline): SGHRS, YFSETQ. Trimming took 3 bases from V and 3 from J, leaving 13 bases between them. CDR3 residues: CASSYTGTYYNEQFF. CDR3 bases: TGCGCCAGCAGCTACACCGGGACATACTACAATGAGCAGTTCTTC.

This clone was observed many times. The V call is TRBV20-1, the J call TRBJ2-2; D assignment may be TRBD1 or TRBD2 (6 bases each). Germline V gene data show CDR1 as DFQATT and CDR2 as SNEGSKA (reference sequence). The CDR3 is 14 residues long. V was pared by 0 bases and J by 12 bases, with 17 bases between. The CDR3 bases are TGCAGTGCTAGAGATGGGGGTAGGGGGGCAAAGCTGTTTTTT. Translating gives CSARDGGRGAKLFF.

This clone was found many times. The rearrangement links TRBV19 to TRBJ2-5; D might be TRBD1 (8 bases). The CDR3 covers 15 residues. Trimming left V 4 bases short and J 2 bases short, with 14 bases between. Per germline, CDR1 LNHDA and CDR2 SQIVND (reference sequence). This chain's CDR3 is CASSRGGQAQETQYF. CDR3 coding DNA: TGTGCCAGTAGTAGGGGGGGACAGGCACAAGAGACCCAGTACTTC.

This chain links TRBV15 with TRBJ2-7; D unclear. The germline gives CDR1 LNHNV, CDR2 YYDKDF (reference sequence). V was shortened by 4 bases and J by 5 bases, with 15 bases between the two germline ends. This CDR3 region has 14 residues. The chain's CDR3 is CATSIEYTGHEQYF. In DNA, the CDR3 is TGTGCCACCAGCATAGAGTACACCGGGCACGAGCAGTACTTC.

The sample holds many counts of this clone. The chain has TRBV29-1 and TRBJ2-3; TRBD1 agrees at 7 bases. This CDR3 comprises 14 residues. V shed 6 bases and J 0 bases; nucleotides not matched to a gene: 6. Germline V CDR1 and CDR2: SQVTM, ANQGSEA. The CDR3 region has the DNA TGCAGCGTACGACAGGGCTGGAGCACAGATACGCAGTATTTT. The encoded protein is CSVRQGWSTDTQYF.

The genes are TRBV4-1 and TRBJ1-2, with 7 bases lining up with TRBD1. V lost 7 bases to trimming and J lost 9 bases; unmatched junction nucleotides: 14. The CDR3 sequence is 14 residues long. Germline values: CDR1 MGHRA, CDR2 YSYEKL. The CDR3, as DNA: TGCGCCAGCACCCAGGGGGGGCAGATTGGTTGCTACACCTTC. Its translation is CASTQGGQIGCYTF.

This clone occurred many times. The chain has TRBV7-9 and TRBJ2-5; TRBD1 aligns across 9 bases. Germline CDR1 SEHNR, CDR2 FQNEAQ (reference sequence). V dropped 5 bases and J dropped 4; count of bases not matched to a gene: 5. The CDR3 sequence is 14 residues long. CDR3 sequence reads: CASSPGQGRETQYF. CDR3 bases: TGTGCCAGCAGCCCGGGACAGGGTAGAGAGACCCAGTACTTC.

The V gene is TRBV6-1, the J gene TRBJ1-5; TRBD1 is a possible D gene (5 bases). The CDR3 consists of 15 residues. Germline V gene lookup returns CDR1 MNHNS and CDR2 SASEGT. The V gene lost 6 bases and the J gene lost 2 bases, with 14 bases spanning the gap. CDR3 residues: CASSPTWGGNQPQHF. In DNA, the CDR3 is TGTGCCAGCAGCCCTACCTGGGGGGGCAATCAGCCCCAGCATTTT.

J is TRBJ2-3 and V is TRBV4-1, with 12 bases lining up with TRBD2. This CDR3 is 20 amino acids long. Germline trimming cut 0 bases from V and 9 bases from J; bases unmatched to any gene: 19. CDR1 and CDR2 from the germline V gene are MGHRA and YSYEKL. For the CDR3, the DNA is TGCGCCAGCAGCCAAGAGAAAGGATTAGGAACTAGCGGGAGGAAGTCCACGCAGTATTTT. Its protein product is CASSQEKGLGTSGRKSTQYF.

Points on this clone: With a much larger clone just one base away, this may be a read error. This chain connects TRBV5-6 to TRBJ1-2, with D unresolved. The CDR3 has 11 amino acids. The V gene's germline CDR1 is SGHDT and CDR2 YYEEEE. In DNA form, the CDR3 reads TGTGCCATCAGCTTGAGGCATGGCTACACCTTC. Its protein product is CAISLRHGYTF. The full variable domain, in which reference TRBV5-6 and TRBJ1-2 provide the parts outside the CDR3, is DAGVTQSPTHLIKTRGQQVTLRCSPKSGHDTVSWYQQALGQGPQFIFQYYEEEERQRGNFPDRFSGHQFPNYSSELNVNALLLGDSALYLCAISLRHGYTFGSGTRLTVV.

At least ten counts were recorded for this clone. This rearrangement joins TRBV6-5 to TRBJ2-1, with TRBD2 as a possible D gene (6 bases). Germline CDR1 and CDR2: MNHEY and SVGAGI. Trimming removed 0 bases at V and 7 bases at J, with 22 bases between. The CDR3 has 18 amino acids. DNA for the CDR3: TGTGCCAGCAGTTACTCGAATAGCGGATCGTCGGTTGGGAATGAGCAGTTCTTC. This translates into CASSYSNSGSSVGNEQFF.

This clone occurred many times. V gene TRBV6-2 or TRBV6-3 combines with J gene TRBJ2-3; 14 bases are a match to TRBD2. Germline CDR1 is MNHEY and CDR2 is SVGEGT. Trimming at V came to 6 bases and at J to 0 bases, leaving 11 bases not matched to a gene. The CDR3 extends over 19 amino acids. The CDR3 DNA is TGTGCCAGCAGACAGGGACTAGCGGGAGCCCTCCTTAGCACAGATACGCAGTATTTT. Translating it yields CASRQGLAGALLSTDTQYF.

A few counts support this clone. A clone one base away is much larger, so this may be a read error. The rearrangement links TRBV29-1 to TRBJ2-3; 8 bases are a match to TRBD2. The trim removed 3 bases at V and 6 bases at J, leaving 11 bases unmatched. This CDR3 comprises 15 residues. Germline CDR1 SQVTM, CDR2 ANQGSEA. This CDR3 reads CSVEDAVLAADTQYF. In nucleotides, the CDR3 is TGCAGCGTTGAGGATGCTGTACTAGCGGCCGATACGCAGTATTTT.

This clone has ten or more counts. The gene calls are TRBV5-5 and TRBJ1-4; D not certain. Trimming shortened V by 1 base and J by 6 bases, and 10 bases separated the two germline ends. The CDR3 is 14 amino acids. Germline values: CDR1 SGHKS, CDR2 YYEKEE (reference sequence). CDR3 in DNA: TGTGCCAGCAGCTTGAGATCCCGGGATGAAAAACTGTTTTTT. Its protein product is CASSLRSRDEKLFF.

This clone was seen at least ten times. V is TRBV27 and J is TRBJ2-1; tentatively, D is TRBD1 or TRBD2 (5 bases each). The CDR3 consists of 16 residues. V lost 5 bases and J 6 bases, leaving 20 bases between the germline ends. CDR1 and CDR2 from the germline V gene are MNHEY and SMNVEV (reference sequence). CDR3 nucleotide sequence: TGTGCCAGCAGTCCTCAGGGAGACCCAATACGCAATGAGCAGTTCTTC. Residues: CASSPQGDPIRNEQFF.

This clone was seen many times. The rearrangement joins TRBV20-1 to TRBJ2-1, with 10 nucleotides matching TRBD2. The CDR3 extends over 16 amino acids. Germline trimming cut 0 bases from V and 3 bases from J; bases unmatched to any gene: 5. Germline V gives CDR1 DFQATT, CDR2 SNEGSKA (reference sequence). Here the CDR3 reads CSARDSQREGYNEQFF. Here the CDR3 DNA reads TGCAGTGCTAGAGATTCTCAGCGGGAGGGCTACAATGAGCAGTTCTTC.

The chain recombines TRBV7-3 with TRBJ2-7; a possible D gene is TRBD1 (6 bases). The germline CDR1 and CDR2 sequences are SGHTA and FQGTGA. The germline V and J ends were trimmed by 5 bases and 2 bases, with 25 bases remaining between them. The CDR3 spans 18 residues. DNA of the CDR3: TGTGCCAGCAGCCCGCAACCTAGTACAGGGACAATAGCCTACGAGCAGTACTTC. Its translation: CASSPQPSTGTIAYEQYF.

The table lists this clone with many counts. This chain links TRBV12-3 or TRBV12-4 with TRBJ1-1; 7 bases are shared with TRBD1. V lost 6 bases and J lost 1; bases outside the gene matches: 5. The CDR3 covers 14 residues. The CDR3 coding sequence is TGTGCCAGCAGACCAACAGGGGCGAACACTGAAGCTTTCTTT. Translating it yields CASRPTGANTEAFF.

This clone was observed at least ten times. The chain is built from TRBV9 and TRBJ2-3; TRBD2 matches 9 bases. With 6 bases clipped from V and 5 bases from J, the junction kept 7 bases outside the gene matches. CDR1 is SGDLS, CDR2 YYNGEE, per germline. CDR3 size: 14 residues. CDR3 residues: CASTRGGAKDTQYF. CDR3 DNA: TGTGCCAGCACCCGCGGGGGGGCTAAAGATACGCAGTATTTT.

This clone has a handful of counts. The CDR3 end shows no conserved phenylalanine or tryptophan, and so a read error is likely. The chain joins TRBV6-1 to TRBJ2-6; D ambiguous. In germline, CDR1 is MNHNS, CDR2 SASEGT. The CDR3 contains 15 residues. V was pared by 4 bases and J by 2 bases, with 9 bases between. For the CDR3, the DNA is TGTGCCAGCAGTGTTGAAAGGCCTGGGGCCAACGTCCTGACTTTA. Translation: CASSVERPGANVLTL.

The sample holds many counts of this clone. V and J are TRBV5-1 and TRBJ2-1; no clear D. CDR1 SGHRS and CDR2 YFSETQ come from the germline V gene. The V end lost 0 bases, the J end lost 2 bases, and 6 bases lay between the germline ends. This CDR3 has 14 residues. The CDR3 spells CASSLDFTYNEQFF. For the CDR3, the DNA is TGCGCCAGCAGCTTGGACTTCACCTACAATGAGCAGTTCTTC.